This entry describes one TCR beta chain. Germline V CDR1 and CDR2: SGHAT, FQNNGV. V lost 0 bases and J lost 14, with 14 bases in between. The CDR3 runs to 14 residues. This sample is drawn from a study of T cell changes during pregnancy in multiple sclerosis. Repertoires were generated with immunoSEQ multiplex PCR, while TCRdb's copy carries only in-frame clones and drops some. The table shows approximately 47,000 clones, with approximately 95% occurring only once. The TCR originated in a female donor with multiple sclerosis, enrolled in a pregnancy study. This specimen consisted of CD4+ T cells from peripheral blood mononuclear cells, obtained in the first trimester of pregnancy. V is TRBV11-2 and J is TRBJ1-6; no definite D call. This chain's CDR3 is CASSLDMSQRSLHF. Written as DNA, the CDR3 is TGTGCCAGCAGCTTAGATATGTCCCAGAGGTCCCTCCACTTT.